This TCR beta chain was recovered during a study of blood T cell repertoires in COVID-19. Germline loops: CDR1 MGHRA, CDR2 YSYEKL. This CDR3 region has 18 residues. With 0 bases clipped from V and 8 bases from J, the junction kept 14 bases outside the gene matches. Clones were sequenced by immunoSEQ multiplex PCR, and TCRdb holds only the in-frame ones, with some missing. The table has tens of thousands of clones, 92% seen once. This receptor was identified in a man aged 65 to 85 with active COVID-19. V and J are TRBV4-1 and TRBJ2-1, with 9 bases fitting TRBD2. The source material was peripheral blood. CDR3 nucleotide sequence: TGCGCCAGCAGCCAAGATAGTGGGAGGGTAGCGGGAGTAGATGAGCAGTTCTTC. Protein product: CASSQDSGRVAGVDEQFF.